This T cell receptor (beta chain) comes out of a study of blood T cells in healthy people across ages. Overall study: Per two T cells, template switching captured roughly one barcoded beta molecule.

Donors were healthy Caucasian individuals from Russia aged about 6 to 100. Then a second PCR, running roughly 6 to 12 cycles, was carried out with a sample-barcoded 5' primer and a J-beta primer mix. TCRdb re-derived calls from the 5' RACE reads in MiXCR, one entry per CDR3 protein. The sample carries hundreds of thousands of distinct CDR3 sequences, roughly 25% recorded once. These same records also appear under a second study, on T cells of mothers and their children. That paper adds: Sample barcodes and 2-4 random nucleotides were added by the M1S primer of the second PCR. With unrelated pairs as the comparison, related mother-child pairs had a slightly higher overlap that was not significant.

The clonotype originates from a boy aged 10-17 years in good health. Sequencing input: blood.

DNA for the CDR3: TGCAGCGTTGAAGAGGGACAGGGAGTTGGTGGCTACACCTTC. This gives the protein CSVEEGQGVGGYTF. The V call is TRBV29-1, the J call TRBJ1-2, with 9 bases aligning to TRBD1. J lost 7 bases, V lost 0 bases, and 6 bases had no gene match. The CDR3 consists of 14 residues. The germline CDR1 and CDR2 sequences are SQVTM and ANQGSEA.